This T cell receptor (beta chain) was sequenced for a study of OX40 agonist ivuxolimab in advanced cancers. In the study overall: Head and neck, renal cell, melanoma or hepatocellular carcinoma were the cancers that dose-escalation patients had.

TCRdb's copy holds only in-frame clones and misses some; the assay was immunoSEQ multiplex PCR. The sample has under 100,000 clones, roughly 90% seen once. V was shortened by 0 bases and J by 13 bases, with 11 bases between the two germline ends. Per the germline V gene, CDR1 is SGHDT and CDR2 is YYEEEE. The CDR3 length is 12 residues. The material sequenced was CD4+ or CD8+ T cells sorted from blood, taken in a trial of the OX40 agonist ivuxolimab. The V call is TRBV5-6, the J call TRBJ2-1; D uncertain. The clonotype was recovered from an adult with an advanced solid tumor such as melanoma, head and neck, liver or kidney cancer. The CDR3 sequence is CASSLDPLRQFF. The CDR3 region has the DNA TGTGCCAGCAGCTTGGACCCCCTTCGTCAGTTCTTC.